Below, one TCR beta chain is given with its context. Its antigen remains undetermined. Within one base of it there is no much larger clone, and no base qualities were kept. This sample stems from a study of response to subunit inactivated influenza vaccine (dated by TCRdb to 2017 to 2018). For context, the study as a whole: Deep quantitative T cell receptor repertoire profiling was used in the study to track responses to a trivalent subunit inactivated influenza vaccine.

What the work shows at the level of the full study, not this receptor alone: The authors suggested that each seasonal influenza vaccination may recruit only a limited number of new T cells.

The germline V and J ends show losses of 3 bases and 6 bases respectively, and no gene match explains 5 bases of the junction. Based on the germline V gene, the CDR1 and CDR2 sequences are LGHNA and YSLEER. From the cysteine up to the phenylalanine, the CDR3 has a length of 14 residues. The entry retains the CDR3 DNA only, 42 bases that are in frame from base 1. The method behind the library was RT-PCR. Sequencing took place on an Illumina HiSeq 2500. TCRdb reprocessing: public reads trimmed at Q25 with fastp, clones called with MiXCR, in-frame beta chains kept. Rows are unified per CDR3 protein, each entry keeping the most common DNA and genes. The sample has hundreds of thousands of distinct CDR3 sequences on record, around 15% of them singletons. 7.5% to 9% of the sample is held by the ten biggest clonotypes.

The sequence was obtained from a man between 45 and 60 years old who received an inactivated influenza vaccine. Donor details come from another sample of the same person, matched by shared clones. The source material was PBMCs from blood, sampled 14 days before vaccination. The chain was built from TRBV4-3 and TRBJ2-3, and 8 junction bases match TRBD1. This receptor carries the CDR3 CASSHAGGADTQYF. The nucleotide sequence is TGCGCCAGCAGCCACGCAGGGGGCGCGGATACGCAGTATTTT.